Detailed here is one T cell receptor beta chain. Its binding antigen is unknown. No much larger clone exists at a distance of one base, and base qualities are not known. There are 15 amino acids in the CDR3, from cysteine to phenylalanine inclusive. Only the CDR3 portion is preserved as DNA: 45 bases, with reading frame beginning at the first base. For this chain, trimming is 3 bases at the V end and 8 bases at the J end, and the number of junction bases without a gene match is 9. Reading the germline V gene gives CDR1 SGDLS and CDR2 YYNGEE. The instrument given in TCRdb is Illumina HiSeq 1500. TCRdb trimmed the raw reads at Q25, called clones with MiXCR and kept productive beta chains. Rows with a matching CDR3 protein are joined into one entry that keeps the most common DNA and genes. The sample profile shows 60,000 to 85,000 distinct CDR3 sequences; under 25% of them were found once. In total, the top ten clones hold roughly three quarters of the sample.

These data are taken from a study of T cell repertoires in cytomegalovirus infection (dated by TCRdb to between 2018 and 2021). For the wider study: Because public TCR beta signatures pointed to carriage of CMV infection together with the matching HLA type, the HLA type of each donor mattered for the analysis.

The investigation overall reported the following: The ex vivo response was dominated by HLA-C-restricted CMV-specific TCR beta clonotypes, and the single most frequent clonotype in two of eight donors was supplied by these HLA-C-restricted clonotypes. In both this cohort and an independent approximately 370-donor cohort, the cumulative frequency of public TCR beta family members distinguished carriers of CMV infection plus the relevant HLA type.

The TCR was taken from a human donor in good health (CMV status not recorded). Some clones in this sample may be carry-over from other donors' samples. The sequenced sample consisted of PBMCs, sequenced either directly or after in vitro stimulation (not recorded which). The chain was built from TRBV9 and TRBJ2-2, with 8 central nucleotides matching TRBD2. The CDR3 protein: CASSEGLVGRGELFF. The nucleotides read TGTGCCAGCAGCGAGGGACTAGTGGGAAGGGGGGAGCTGTTTTTT.